Shown below are 15 T cell receptor beta chains from a single sample sequenced in a study of spatial heterogeneity in lung cancer. Each CDR3 protein is one row after TCRdb ran MiXCR on the 5' RACE reads. The sample lists about 120,000 distinct CDR3 sequences, more than 10% occurring once. As for time point: blood at routine non-recurrence follow-up after resection. The study sequenced unsorted whole RNA from tumor, nontumor lung or frozen PBMC. The sequences come from PBMCs, collected at follow-up. All receptors come from a male donor with early-stage non-small cell lung cancer.

There are a few counts of this clonotype. V is TRBV28 and J is TRBJ1-5; D possibly corresponds to TRBD1 (6 bases). CDR3 length: 15 residues. CDR1 and CDR2 from the germline V gene are MDHEN and SYDVKM. V lost 5 bases, J lost 0 bases, and 11 bases lay in between. This CDR3 reads CASSPGTNSNQPQHF. The DNA for the CDR3 is TGTGCCAGCAGTCCCGGGACAAATAGCAATCAGCCCCAGCATTTT.

This clonotype showed up just a few times. CDR3 in amino acids: CASSYSRDTSYEQYF. Here the CDR3 DNA reads TGTGCCAGCAGTTACTCTCGGGACACTTCCTACGAGCAGTACTTC. This chain connects TRBV6-5 to TRBJ2-7, with D tentatively TRBD1 (6 bases). Germline V gene data show CDR1 as MNHEY and CDR2 as SVGAGI. The CDR3 runs 15 residues. V was cut by 0 bases and J by 1 base, with 10 bases left in between.

The chain carries TRBV2 and TRBJ1-1; D not certain. V gave up 9 bases and J gave up 0 bases, with 14 bases separating them. This CDR3 is built from 14 residues. The germline V gene encodes CDR1 SNHLY and CDR2 FYNNEI. The CDR3 loop reads CARGFRNMNTEAFF. CDR3 coding DNA: TGTGCCAGAGGGTTTCGGAATATGAACACTGAAGCTTTCTTT.

This clonotype showed up just a few times. The chain links TRBV20-1 to TRBJ1-1, with 7 positions matching TRBD1. This CDR3 spans 14 amino acids. J was trimmed by 4 bases and V by 6 bases; bases with no gene match: 11. The germline CDR1 and CDR2 sequences are DFQATT and SNEGSKA (reference sequence). CDR3 bases: TGCAGTGCCCCTAGGGGACAGTTCGCCACTGAAGCTTTCTTT. It encodes CSAPRGQFATEAFF.

This clonotype appeared many times. The V and J genes are TRBV5-6 and TRBJ2-1; 8 positions match TRBD2. This CDR3 region has 15 residues. The trim removed 4 bases at V and 5 bases at J, leaving 8 bases unmatched. Germline values: CDR1 SGHDT, CDR2 YYEEEE. In DNA, the CDR3 is TGTGCCAGCAGCGTCGGGGGGGCCCGTAACAATGAGCAGTTCTTC. Translation: CASSVGGARNNEQFF.

This chain links TRBV6-6 with TRBJ2-5; D remains unclear. The CDR3 loop spans 15 amino acids. Trimming shortened V by 4 bases and J by 1 base, and 13 bases separated the two germline ends. Germline V gene sequence: CDR1 MNHNY, CDR2 SVGAGI (reference sequence). In nucleotides, the CDR3 is TGTGCCAGCAGTTTATTAAGGGATCGCCAAGAGACCCAGTACTTC. It is translated as CASSLLRDRQETQYF.

This clonotype appeared many times. The chain carries TRBV12-3 or TRBV12-4 and TRBJ2-1, with 8 bases identical to TRBD2. J was trimmed by 3 bases and V by 4 bases; bases with no gene match: 2. This CDR3 is 14 amino acids long. For the CDR3, the DNA is TGTGCCAGCAGTTCGGGGGGGGGCTACAATGAGCAGTTCTTC. Encoded protein: CASSSGGGYNEQFF.

The chain carries TRBV19 and TRBJ1-5; the D gene is possibly TRBD1 (5 bases). Per germline, CDR1 LNHDA and CDR2 SQIVND (reference sequence). V shed 6 bases and J shed 16 bases, with 19 bases lying between them. CDR3 size: 12 residues. The CDR3 here is CASSKPGPLLHF. The CDR3 DNA reads TGTGCCAGTAGCAAACCGGGACCCCTACTTCATTTT.

This clonotype was observed at least ten times. This sequence joins TRBV6-6 and TRBJ2-2; D is unclear. Trimming stripped 5 bases from V and 2 bases from J, with 3 bases between. CDR1 is MNHNY, CDR2 SVGAGI, per germline (reference sequence). The CDR3 sequence is 12 residues long. The CDR3 protein is CASSHNTGELFF. CDR3 sequence (DNA): TGTGCCAGCAGTCACAACACCGGGGAGCTGTTTTTT.

The V call is TRBV6-5, the J call TRBJ1-6; D remains unclear. Trimming took 8 bases from V and 0 from J, leaving 11 bases between them. Germline lookup yields CDR1 MNHEY and CDR2 SVGAGI. This CDR3 is built from 15 residues. CDR3 bases: TGTGCCAGCCGTGGGGTGGGCTCCTATAATTCACCCCTCCACTTT. Translating it yields CASRGVGSYNSPLHF.

V is TRBV19 and J is TRBJ2-5; D is undetermined. V lost 4 bases, J lost 4 bases, and 7 bases lay in between. The germline gives CDR1 LNHDA, CDR2 SQIVND (reference sequence). CDR3 length: 12 residues. The DNA for the CDR3 is TGTGCCAGTAGTAACCCCCGAGAGACCCAGTACTTC. Its protein product is CASSNPRETQYF. The variable domain in full, completed from reference TRBV19 and TRBJ2-5, reads DGGITQSPKYLFRKEGQNVTLSCEQNLNHDAMYWYRQDPGQGLRLIYYSQIVNDFQKGDIAEGYSVSREKKESFPLTVTSAQKNPTAFYLCASSNPRETQYFGPGTRLLVL.

This clonotype has a handful of counts. The chain employs TRBV28 and TRBJ1-5, with no clear D. This CDR3 has 14 amino acids. From germline, CDR1 is MDHEN and CDR2 SYDVKM. V lost 3 bases to trimming and J lost 5 bases, with 11 bases between them. The chain's CDR3 is CASSFQELDQPQHF. The CDR3 DNA reads TGTGCCAGCAGTTTCCAGGAACTGGATCAGCCCCAGCATTTT.

This chain uses TRBV5-1 with TRBJ2-7; D is unclear. The germline V and J ends were trimmed by 0 bases and 4 bases, with 8 bases remaining between them. The CDR3 totals 13 residues. The germline V gene has CDR1 SGHRS and CDR2 YFSETQ. The CDR3 DNA reads as TGCGCCAGCAGCTTGGAAATAGGGTACGAGCAGTACTTC. Translated: CASSLEIGYEQYF.

In this sample, this clonotype turned up a few times. The chain uses TRBV2 and TRBJ1-2; D is unresolved. The V and J ends lost 6 bases and 1 base respectively, with 6 bases between them. The germline V gene encodes CDR1 SNHLY and CDR2 FYNNEI. The CDR3 contains 12 residues. The CDR3 loop is CASRRDNYGYTF. CDR3 nucleotide sequence: TGTGCCAGCAGGAGAGATAACTATGGCTACACCTTC.

The gene calls are TRBV12-3 or TRBV12-4 and TRBJ2-7; 12 bases agree with TRBD2. The J segment lost 4 bases and the V segment lost 6 bases, leaving 4 bases of the junction unmatched. CDR3 length: 14 amino acids. CDR3: CASRRGLAGYEQYF. CDR3 coding DNA: TGTGCCAGCAGGCGCGGACTAGCGGGGTACGAGCAGTACTTC.